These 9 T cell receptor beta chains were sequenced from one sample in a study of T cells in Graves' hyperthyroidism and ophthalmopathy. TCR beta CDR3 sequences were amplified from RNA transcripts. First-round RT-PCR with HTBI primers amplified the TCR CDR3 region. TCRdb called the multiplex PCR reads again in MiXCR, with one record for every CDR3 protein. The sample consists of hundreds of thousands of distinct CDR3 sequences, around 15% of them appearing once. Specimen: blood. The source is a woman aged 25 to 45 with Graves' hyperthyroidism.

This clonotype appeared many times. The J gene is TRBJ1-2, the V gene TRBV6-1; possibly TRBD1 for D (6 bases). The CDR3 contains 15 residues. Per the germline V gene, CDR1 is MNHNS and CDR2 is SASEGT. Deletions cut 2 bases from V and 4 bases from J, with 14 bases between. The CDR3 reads CASSEIGQNLYGYTF. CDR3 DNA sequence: TGTGCCAGCAGTGAAATAGGACAGAACCTCTATGGCTACACCTTC.

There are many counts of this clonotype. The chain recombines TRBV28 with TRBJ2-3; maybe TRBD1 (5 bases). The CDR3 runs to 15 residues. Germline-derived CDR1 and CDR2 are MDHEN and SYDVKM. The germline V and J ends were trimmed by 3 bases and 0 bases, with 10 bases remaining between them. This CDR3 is CASSFRRQSTDTQYF. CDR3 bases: TGTGCCAGCAGTTTCCGCAGACAGAGCACAGATACGCAGTATTTT.

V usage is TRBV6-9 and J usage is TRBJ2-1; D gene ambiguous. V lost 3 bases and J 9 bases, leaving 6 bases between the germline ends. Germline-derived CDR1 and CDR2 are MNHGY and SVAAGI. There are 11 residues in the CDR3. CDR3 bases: TGTGCCAGCAGTTACGGTATTGAGCAGTTCTTC. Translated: CASSYGIEQFF.

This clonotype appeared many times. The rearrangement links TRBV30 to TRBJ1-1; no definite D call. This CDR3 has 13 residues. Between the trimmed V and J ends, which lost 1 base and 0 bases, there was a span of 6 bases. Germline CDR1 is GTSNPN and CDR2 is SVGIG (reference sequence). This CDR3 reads CAWSDEVNTEAFF. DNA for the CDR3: TGTGCCTGGAGTGACGAAGTGAACACTGAAGCTTTCTTT.

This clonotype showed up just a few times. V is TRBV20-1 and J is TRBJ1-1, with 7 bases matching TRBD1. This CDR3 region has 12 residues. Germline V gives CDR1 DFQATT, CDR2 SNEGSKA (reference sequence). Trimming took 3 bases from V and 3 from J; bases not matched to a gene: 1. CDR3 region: CSARDRHTEAFF. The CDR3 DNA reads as TGCAGTGCTAGGGACAGGCACACTGAAGCTTTCTTT.

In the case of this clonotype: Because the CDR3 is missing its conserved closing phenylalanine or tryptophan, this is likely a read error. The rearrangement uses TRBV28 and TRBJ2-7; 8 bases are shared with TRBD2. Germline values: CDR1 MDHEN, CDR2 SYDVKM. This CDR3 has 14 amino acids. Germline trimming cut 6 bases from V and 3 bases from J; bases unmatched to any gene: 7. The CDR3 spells CASSLSGRGYEQYL. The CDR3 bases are TGTGCCAGCAGCCTCTCCGGGAGGGGCTACGAGCAGTACCTC.

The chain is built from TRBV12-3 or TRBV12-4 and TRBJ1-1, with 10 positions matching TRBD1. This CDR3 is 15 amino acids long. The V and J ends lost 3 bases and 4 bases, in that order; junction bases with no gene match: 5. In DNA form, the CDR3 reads TGTGCCAGCAGTTTTCGGGACAGGGGAGTCACTGAAGCTTTCTTT. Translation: CASSFRDRGVTEAFF.

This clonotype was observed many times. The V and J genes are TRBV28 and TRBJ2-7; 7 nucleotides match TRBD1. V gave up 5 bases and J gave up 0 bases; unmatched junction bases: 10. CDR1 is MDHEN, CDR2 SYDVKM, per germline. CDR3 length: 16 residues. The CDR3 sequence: CASSDASGTVSYEQYF. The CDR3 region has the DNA TGTGCCAGCAGTGATGCCTCCGGGACAGTCTCCTACGAGCAGTACTTC.

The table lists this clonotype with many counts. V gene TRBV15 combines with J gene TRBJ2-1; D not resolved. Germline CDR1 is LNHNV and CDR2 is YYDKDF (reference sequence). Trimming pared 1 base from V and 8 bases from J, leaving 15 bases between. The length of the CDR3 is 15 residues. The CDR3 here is CATSRGLEIGYEQFF. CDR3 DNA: TGTGCCACCAGCAGAGGCCTAGAAATAGGGTATGAGCAGTTCTTC.